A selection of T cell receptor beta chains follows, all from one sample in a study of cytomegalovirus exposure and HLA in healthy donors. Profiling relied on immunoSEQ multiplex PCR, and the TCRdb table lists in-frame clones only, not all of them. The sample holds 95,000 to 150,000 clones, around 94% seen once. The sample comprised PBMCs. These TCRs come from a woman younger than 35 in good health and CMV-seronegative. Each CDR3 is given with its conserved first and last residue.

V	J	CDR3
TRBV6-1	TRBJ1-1	CASSARGTGNTEAFF
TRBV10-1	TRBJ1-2	CASSLQANYGYTF
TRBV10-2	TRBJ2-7	CASSENGGYEQYF
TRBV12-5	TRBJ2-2	CASASLDRLLNTGELFF
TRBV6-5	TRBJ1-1	CASSYEGGNTEAFF
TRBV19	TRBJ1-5	CASSIATGTGKDF
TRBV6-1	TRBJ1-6	CATCQRGRDSPLHF
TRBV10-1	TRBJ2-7	CASSSGQGVYEQYF
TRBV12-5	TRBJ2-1	CASGLPQLGSSYNEQFF
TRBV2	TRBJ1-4	CASSETQGTNEKLFF
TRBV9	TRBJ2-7	CASSPTNKDGYEQYF
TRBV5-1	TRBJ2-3	CASSLATLAGHSDTQYF
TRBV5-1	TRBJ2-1	CASSLGLAGPGDNEQFF
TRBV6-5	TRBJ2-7	CASSLHTTGTYEQYF
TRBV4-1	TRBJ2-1	CASSLSGQLFYNEQFF
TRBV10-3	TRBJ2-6	CAIPTFGDLAGANVLTF
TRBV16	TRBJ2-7	CASSQSIGGQYF
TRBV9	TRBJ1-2	CASSVRGSYTF
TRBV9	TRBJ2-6	CASSAGAAGANVLTF
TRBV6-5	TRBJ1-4	CASSYSAGRKLFF
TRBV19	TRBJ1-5	CASRASGGWDQPQHF
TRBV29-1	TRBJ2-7	CSVGGRSYEQYF
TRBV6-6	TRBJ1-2	CASSQGQTYGYTF
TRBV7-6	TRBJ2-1	CASSSGGTYNEQFF
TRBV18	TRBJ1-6	CASSPILDSPLHF
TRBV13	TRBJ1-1	CASSFRTGGDTEAFF
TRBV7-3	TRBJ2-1	CASSIGGTDNEQFF
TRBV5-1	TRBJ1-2	CASSQQGNYGYTF
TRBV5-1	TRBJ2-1	CASSFNVAGGSHEQFF
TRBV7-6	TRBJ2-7	CASSSYAGGVEQYF
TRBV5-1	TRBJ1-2	CASSLTVTGGGYTF
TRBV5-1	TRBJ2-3	CASSLGTGSDTQYF
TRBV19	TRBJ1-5	CASSISDREQPQHF
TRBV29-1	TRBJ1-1	CSVAQTVTEAFF
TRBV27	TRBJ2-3	CASRSSGGGTDTQYF
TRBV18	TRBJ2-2	CASSNDRRNTGELFF
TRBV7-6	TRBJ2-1	CASSSRGLRSYNEQFF
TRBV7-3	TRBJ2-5	CASSSTTSGGQETQYF
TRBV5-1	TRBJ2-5	CASSLGGRETQYF
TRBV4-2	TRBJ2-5	CASSPGGGAGETQYF
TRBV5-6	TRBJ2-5	CASSRYGTGGLETQYF
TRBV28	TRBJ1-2	CASSEIGRELWGYTF
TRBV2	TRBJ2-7	CASIGTGGAYEQYF
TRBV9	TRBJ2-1	CASSVGVGGSTNLYNEQFF
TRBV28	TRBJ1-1	CASRGDIGLNTEAFF
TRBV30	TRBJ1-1	CAWSEAGQGGTEAFF
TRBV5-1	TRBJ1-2	CASSLDSQYGYTF
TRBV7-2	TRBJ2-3	CASSRNSGSNGDTQYF
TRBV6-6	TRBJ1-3	CASRYWTTSGNTIYF
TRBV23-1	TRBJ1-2	CASSQPGGYTF
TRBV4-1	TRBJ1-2	CASSQQQGFGYTF
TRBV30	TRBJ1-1	CAWSASTGRQAFF
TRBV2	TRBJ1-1	CASSGIEAFF
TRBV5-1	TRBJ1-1	CASRTNLGGYEAFF
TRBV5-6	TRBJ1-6	CASSRGTSSNHF